The next 13 T cell receptor beta chains were all read from a single sample in a study of response to subunit inactivated influenza vaccine. One entry per CDR3 protein results from TCRdb running MiXCR on the RT-PCR reads. Seen here are about 170,000 distinct CDR3 sequences, about an eighth observed once, and the top ten hold 25% to 30%. These same data were also listed under a study on T cells expressing NK-cell markers. According to that study: UMIs were included in TCR beta cDNA generated by 5'RACE template switching.

The sample consisted of CD8+ T cells sorted from PBMCs, taken approximately 13 days after vaccination. The receptors originated from a man in his fifties or sixties who received an inactivated influenza vaccine.

The gene calls are TRBV15 and TRBJ2-2; a possible D gene is TRBD1 (6 bases). Germline values: CDR1 LNHNV, CDR2 YYDKDF (reference sequence). Trimming removed 4 bases from V and 0 bases from J, with 15 bases in between. This CDR3 comprises 17 residues. CDR3 bases: TGTGCCACCAGCATAAGTCCACAGGGACCGAACACCGGGGAGCTGTTTTTT. Translation: CATSISPQGPNTGELFF.

The chain uses TRBV25-1 and TRBJ2-1, with D uncertain. Germline-derived CDR1 and CDR2 are MGHDK and SYGVNS. This CDR3 has 10 residues. V was cut by 3 bases and J by 10 bases, with 4 bases left in between. The CDR3 loop is CASSEGEQFF. For the CDR3, the DNA is TGTGCCAGCAGTGAGGGAGAGCAGTTCTTC.

This clonotype showed up just a few times. The V gene is TRBV7-2, the J gene TRBJ2-1; 9 nucleotides match TRBD1. The trim removed 4 bases at V and 7 bases at J, leaving 11 bases unmatched. This CDR3 region has 16 residues. From germline, CDR1 is SGHTA and CDR2 FQGNSA. In DNA form, the CDR3 reads TGTGCCAGCAGCTCAATAACCGGGACAGGGAAGAATGAGCAGTTCTTC. Residues: CASSSITGTGKNEQFF.

V and J are TRBV5-1 and TRBJ2-5, with a possible D match to TRBD2 (6 bases). CDR3 length equals 15 residues. The V and J ends lost 0 bases and 5 bases respectively, with 14 bases between them. Germline values: CDR1 SGHRS, CDR2 YFSETQ. The CDR3 spells CASSLDGGIGETQYF. The DNA for the CDR3 is TGCGCCAGCAGCTTGGACGGGGGTATAGGGGAGACCCAGTACTTC.

This clonotype has just a few counts. This chain joins TRBV7-9 and TRBJ1-5, with a tentative D call TRBD1 (5 bases). The V end was cut by 8 bases, the J end by 0 bases, with 14 bases between. The CDR3 extends over 15 amino acids. The germline V gene encodes CDR1 SEHNR and CDR2 FQNEAQ (reference sequence). The chain's CDR3 is CASALGDYSNQPQHF. The CDR3 bases are TGTGCCAGCGCCCTGGGGGATTATAGCAATCAGCCCCAGCATTTT.

In its sample, this clonotype was seen a few times. The CDR3 nucleotides read TGCAGTGCTAGAGATAAGCTAGCGGGGGAGCAGTACTTC. Protein: CSARDKLAGEQYF. The chain joins TRBV20-1 to TRBJ2-7, with 9 positions matching TRBD2. This CDR3 spans 13 amino acids. Per the germline V gene, CDR1 is DFQATT and CDR2 is SNEGSKA (reference sequence). V lost 0 bases, J lost 7 bases, and 4 bases stayed unmatched.

The V gene is TRBV20-1, the J gene TRBJ1-1; TRBD1 is a possible D gene (6 bases). The germline V gene encodes CDR1 DFQATT and CDR2 SNEGSKA (reference sequence). CDR3 length: 16 residues. V was cut by 0 bases and J by 6 bases, with 20 bases left in between. The CDR3 coding sequence is TGCAGTGCTAGAGAAGATATCCAGGAGGGGGTCCCTGAAGCTTTCTTT. Protein product: CSAREDIQEGVPEAFF.

This clonotype showed up many times. The rearrangement links TRBV27 to TRBJ1-4; D unresolved. The CDR3 length is 13 residues. Germline V lookup: CDR1 MNHEY, CDR2 SMNVEV (reference sequence). Trimming shortened V by 4 bases and J by 5 bases, and 8 bases separated the two germline ends. The CDR3 DNA reads TGTGCCAGCAGTTATGTGATGAATGAAAAACTGTTTTTT. The encoded protein is CASSYVMNEKLFF.

This clonotype was counted between two and nine times. This chain's CDR3 is CATSTKVGAGEQYF. The CDR3 DNA is TGTGCCACCAGCACGAAGGTGGGGGCAGGCGAGCAGTACTTC. V and J are TRBV15 and TRBJ2-7; perhaps TRBD1 as D (6 bases). The V gene lost 4 bases and the J gene lost 6 bases, with 16 bases spanning the gap. The germline gives CDR1 LNHNV, CDR2 YYDKDF (reference sequence). The CDR3 is made up of 14 amino acids.

This sequence joins TRBV6-5 and TRBJ1-2; D remains unclear. Looked up from germline, CDR1 is MNHEY and CDR2 is SVGAGI. V lost 8 bases and J lost 2, with 9 bases in between. CDR3 length: 12 residues. This CDR3 reads CASWVFNYGYTF. CDR3 bases: TGTGCCAGCTGGGTTTTCAACTATGGCTACACCTTC.

This clonotype was found a few times. The CDR3 nucleotides read TGTGCCAGTAGTATTCTCGGGACCGAAGATACGCAGTATTTT. It is translated as CASSILGTEDTQYF. The V and J genes are TRBV19 and TRBJ2-3, with D perhaps assigned TRBD1 or TRBD2 (5 bases each). The V end was cut by 3 bases, the J end by 5 bases, with 12 bases between. In germline, CDR1 is LNHDA, CDR2 SQIVND (reference sequence). The CDR3 loop spans 14 amino acids. Supplemented by reference TRBV19 and TRBJ2-3, the full variable domain reads DGGITQSPKYLFRKEGQNVTLSCEQNLNHDAMYWYRQDPGQGLRLIYYSQIVNDFQKGDIAEGYSVSREKKESFPLTVTSAQKNPTAFYLCASSILGTEDTQYFGPGTRLTVL.

The V call is TRBV12-5, the J call TRBJ2-3; no definite D call. CDR3 length: 12 residues. The ends were cut back, 6 bases at V and 4 bases at J, with 8 bases in the middle. CDR1 and CDR2 (germline): LGHNT, FRNRAP. This CDR3 reads CASGVGADTQYF. As DNA, the CDR3 is TGTGCTAGTGGGGTAGGAGCAGATACGCAGTATTTT.

This clonotype was detected only a few times. The chain uses TRBV9 and TRBJ2-1; 8 positions match TRBD2. Germline lookup yields CDR1 SGDLS and CDR2 YYNGEE. The CDR3 is 15 amino acids. Trimming took 4 bases from V and 3 from J; bases not matched to a gene: 6. The CDR3 DNA is TGTGCCAGCAGCCTCAGCGGGGGATTCTACAATGAGCAGTTCTTC. Encoded protein: CASSLSGGFYNEQFF.